This T cell receptor beta chain was identified in a study of low-dose radiotherapy and immunotherapy resistance in tumors. Across the study: Treatment of Cohort 2 consisted of 1 Gy per fraction every two weeks, amounting to 13 Gy over 26 weeks. Intravenous ipilimumab 1 mg/kg every six weeks was given with nivolumab 240 mg every two weeks.

The sample's time point: after trial treatment. Treatment defined: LDRT plus nivolumab, ipilimumab, low-dose cyclophosphamide and aspirin (RACIN trial). It was with a constant-region primer and a V-primer adapter that TCRs were amplified over around 18 PCR cycles. TCRdb fed the reads into MiXCR, producing one record per CDR3 protein. The sample shows 50,000 or so distinct CDR3 sequences, 33% of them seen only once. V trimming: 5 bases; J trimming: 5 bases; junction bases outside the gene matches: 7. This CDR3 comprises 15 residues. Germline assignment: CDR1 ENHRY and CDR2 SYGVKD. This TCR derives from a male donor with rectosigmoid adenocarcinoma. The sequenced sample was PBMCs, obtained after low-dose radiotherapy plus immunotherapy. The chain joins TRBV10-3 to TRBJ2-2, with 8 positions matching TRBD1. CDR3 coding DNA: TGTGCCATCAGTCCCGGACAGGGTGGAACCGGGGAGCTGTTTTTT. Its translation is CAISPGQGGTGELFF.